A single T cell receptor (beta chain) is shown here with its context. 13 Jbeta primers and 60 Vbeta primers were used for the PCR. Clones were read by immunoSEQ multiplex PCR, and TCRdb kept only the in-frame ones, dropping some. The sample carries roughly 190,000 clones, almost 80% recorded once. The data were taken from a study of cytomegalovirus exposure and HLA in healthy donors. The sequence was collected from a woman aged 18 to 35 in good health and CMV-seronegative. Sequencing input: PBMCs.

CDR3 sequence: CSVEDQGARNEQFF. DNA for the CDR3: TGCAGCGTTGAAGATCAGGGGGCGAGGAATGAGCAGTTCTTC. The chain carries TRBV29-1 and TRBJ2-1, with 8 bases aligning to TRBD1. Germline V gene lookup returns CDR1 SQVTM and CDR2 ANQGSEA. The CDR3 runs 14 residues. After removal of 0 bases from V and 7 bases from J, the junction contained 5 bases not matched to a gene.